This entry is about one T cell receptor (beta chain). This sample was included in a study of T cell responses to AZD1222 COVID-19 vaccine. Doses given second, at about 4 or about 12 weeks, were pooled. The CDR3 runs to 12 residues. CDR1 and CDR2 from the germline V gene are SQVTM and ANQGSEA. Trimming took off 5 bases at V and 3 bases at J, with 8 bases between the two ends. Profiled with immunoSEQ multiplex PCR; TCRdb holds only in-frame clones, not every one. This sample carries roughly 140,000 clones, approximately 91% of them seen once, and the ten largest clones take about 1.9%. The rearrangement joins TRBV29-1 to TRBJ2-1; no definite D call. The material sequenced was peripheral blood, taken 28 days after the second AZD1222 dose. This sequence was found in an adult who received the AZD1222 COVID-19 vaccine. The CDR3 region has the DNA TGCAGCGTTTTTGCAGGCTACAATGAGCAGTTCTTC. It translates to CSVFAGYNEQFF.